The source of this T cell receptor beta chain is a study of T cells in Graves' hyperthyroidism and ophthalmopathy. V shed 6 bases and J shed 0 bases, with 6 bases lying between them. The CDR3 has 13 residues. CDR1 and CDR2 (germline): ENHRY, SYGVKD. The source material, RNA transcripts, was used to amplify TCR beta CDR3 regions. Initially, a first-round RT-PCR of the TCR CDR3 employed the HTBI primer set. MiXCR was run by TCRdb on the multiplex PCR reads, yielding one entry per CDR3 protein. The sample includes over 250,000 distinct CDR3 sequences, 25% of them seen just once. Regarding the study as a whole: Ophthalmopathy got predicted by the model a median roughly 6.4 months before its onset.

Patients showing uncontrolled infection, other autoimmune disease, pregnancy or lactation were ineligible. This clonotype showed up many times. Antigen unknown. The receptor's source is a man aged 35 to 55 with Graves' hyperthyroidism that later progressed to Graves' ophthalmopathy. V is TRBV10-3 and J is TRBJ1-3, with D perhaps TRBD1 (6 bases). Sample: blood. The CDR3 loop reads CAIRDSSGNTIYF. Here the CDR3 DNA reads TGTGCCATCAGGGACAGCTCTGGAAACACCATATATTTT.